This TCR beta chain was obtained from a study of blood T cell repertoires in COVID-19. The overall study: The origin of the acute and convalescent COVID-19 samples was the United States, Italy and Spain. PBMCs, B-cell-depleted T cells, or T cells provided the cDNA or gDNA that made up the material.

Trimming left V 6 bases short and J 0 bases short, with 6 bases between. Germline loops: CDR1 LGHDT, CDR2 YNNKEL (reference sequence). CDR3 size: 13 residues. Methods used by the authors: Amplification of reference gene primers was used by the study to estimate nucleated cell counts. Assay: immunoSEQ multiplex PCR; the TCRdb copy retains only in-frame clones and omits some. From that table come the V and J calls and clone size; the DNA was used to work out D and trimming. The table shows approximately 150,000 clones, with 75% to 85% occurring only once. This rearrangement joins TRBV3-1 (or the pseudogene TRBV3-2) to TRBJ2-1; TRBD2 might be the D (6 bases). This sequence was found in a woman aged 50 to 65 in a cohort sampled during active or convalescent COVID-19. Sequencing input: peripheral blood. The CDR3 bases are TGTGCCAGCAGGACTAGCTCCTACAATGAGCAGTTCTTC. Amino acids: CASRTSSYNEQFF.